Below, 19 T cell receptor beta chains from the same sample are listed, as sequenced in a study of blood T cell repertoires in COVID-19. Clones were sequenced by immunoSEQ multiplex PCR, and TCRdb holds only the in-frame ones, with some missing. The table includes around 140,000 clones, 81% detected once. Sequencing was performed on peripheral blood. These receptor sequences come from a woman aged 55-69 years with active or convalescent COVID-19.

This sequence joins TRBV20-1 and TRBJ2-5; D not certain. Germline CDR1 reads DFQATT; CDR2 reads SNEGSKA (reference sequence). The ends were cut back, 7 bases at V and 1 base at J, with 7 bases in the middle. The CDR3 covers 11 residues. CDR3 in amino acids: CSVTVQETQYF. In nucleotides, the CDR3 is TGCAGTGTTACGGTCCAAGAGACCCAGTACTTC.

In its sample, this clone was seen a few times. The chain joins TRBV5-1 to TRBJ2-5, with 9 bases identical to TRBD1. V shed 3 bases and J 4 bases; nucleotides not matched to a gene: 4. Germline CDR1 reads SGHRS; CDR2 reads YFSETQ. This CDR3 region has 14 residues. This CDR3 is CASSSTQGAETQYF. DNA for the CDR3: TGCGCCAGCAGCTCAACACAGGGGGCAGAGACCCAGTACTTC.

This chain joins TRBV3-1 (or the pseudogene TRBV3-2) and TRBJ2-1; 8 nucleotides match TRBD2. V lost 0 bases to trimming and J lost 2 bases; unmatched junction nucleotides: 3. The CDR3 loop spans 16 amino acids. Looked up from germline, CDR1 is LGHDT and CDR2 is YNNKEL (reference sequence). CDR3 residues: CASSQDRGGAYNEQFF. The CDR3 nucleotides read TGTGCCAGCAGCCAAGATCGGGGGGGGGCCTACAATGAGCAGTTCTTC.

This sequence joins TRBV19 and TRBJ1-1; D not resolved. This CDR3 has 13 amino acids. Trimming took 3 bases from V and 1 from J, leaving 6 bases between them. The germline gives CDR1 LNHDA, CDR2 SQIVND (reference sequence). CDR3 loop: CASSIGPNTEAFF. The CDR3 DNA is TGTGCCAGTAGTATTGGCCCGAACACTGAAGCTTTCTTT.

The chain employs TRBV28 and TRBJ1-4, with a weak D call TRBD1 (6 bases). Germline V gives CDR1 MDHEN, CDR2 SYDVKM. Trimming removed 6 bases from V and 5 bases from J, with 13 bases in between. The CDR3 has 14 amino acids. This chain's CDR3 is CASRRGGGNEKLFF. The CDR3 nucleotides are TGTGCCAGCAGGCGGGGAGGGGGGAATGAAAAACTGTTTTTT.

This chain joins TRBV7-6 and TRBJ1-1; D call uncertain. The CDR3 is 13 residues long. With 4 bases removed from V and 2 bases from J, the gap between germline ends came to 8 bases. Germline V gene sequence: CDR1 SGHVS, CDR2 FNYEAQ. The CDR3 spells CASSSTPNTEAFF. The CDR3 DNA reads TGTGCCAGCAGCTCAACACCCAACACTGAAGCTTTCTTT.

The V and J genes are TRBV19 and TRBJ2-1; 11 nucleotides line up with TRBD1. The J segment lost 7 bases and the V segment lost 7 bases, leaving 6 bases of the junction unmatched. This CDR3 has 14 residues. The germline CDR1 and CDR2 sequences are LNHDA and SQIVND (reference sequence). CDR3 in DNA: TGTGCCAGTACTCCGGGACAGGGGGATAATGAGCAGTTCTTC. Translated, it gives CASTPGQGDNEQFF.

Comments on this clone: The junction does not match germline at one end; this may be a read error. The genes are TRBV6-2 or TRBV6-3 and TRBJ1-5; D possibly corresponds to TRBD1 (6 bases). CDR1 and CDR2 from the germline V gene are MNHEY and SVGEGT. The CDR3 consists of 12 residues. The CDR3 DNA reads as TGTGCCGGCAGTTATGGGGAGGGGGCCCAGCATTTT. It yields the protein CAGSYGEGAQHF.

The CDR3 region is CASSTGEYQPQHF. Here the CDR3 DNA reads TGTGCCAGTAGTACAGGGGAGTATCAGCCCCAGCATTTT. This sequence joins TRBV19 and TRBJ1-5, with D tentatively TRBD1 (6 bases). Per the germline V gene, CDR1 is LNHDA and CDR2 is SQIVND (reference sequence). V shed 4 bases and J shed 5 bases, with 9 bases lying between them. The CDR3 contains 13 residues.

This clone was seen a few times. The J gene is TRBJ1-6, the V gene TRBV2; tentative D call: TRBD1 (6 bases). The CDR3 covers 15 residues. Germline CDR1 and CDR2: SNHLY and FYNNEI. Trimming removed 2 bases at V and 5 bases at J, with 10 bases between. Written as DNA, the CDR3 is TGTGCCAGCAGTGAACAGGGGCCGGATAATTCACCCCTCCACTTT. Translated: CASSEQGPDNSPLHF.

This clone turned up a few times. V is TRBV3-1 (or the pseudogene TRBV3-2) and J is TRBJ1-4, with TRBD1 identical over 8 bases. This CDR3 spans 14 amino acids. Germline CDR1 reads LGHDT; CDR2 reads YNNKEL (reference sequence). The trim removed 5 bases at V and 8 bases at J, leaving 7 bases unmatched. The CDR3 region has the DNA TGTGCCAGCAGCGCGTGGACAGGGCAGGAAAAACTGTTTTTT. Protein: CASSAWTGQEKLFF.

CDR3: CATSRDRGLGGYTF. In DNA, the CDR3 is TGTGCCACCAGCAGGGACAGGGGGCTCGGTGGCTACACCTTC. This rearrangement joins TRBV15 to TRBJ1-2; TRBD1 matches at 11 bases. Trimming removed 3 bases from V and 7 bases from J; junction bases left unmatched: 4. CDR3 size: 14 residues. Looked up from germline, CDR1 is LNHNV and CDR2 is YYDKDF (reference sequence).

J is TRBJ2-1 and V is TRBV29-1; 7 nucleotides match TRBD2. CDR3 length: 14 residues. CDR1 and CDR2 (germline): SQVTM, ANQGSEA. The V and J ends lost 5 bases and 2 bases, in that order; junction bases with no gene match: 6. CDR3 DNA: TGCAGCGTTCTCGGCGGGGGTACCTACAATGAGCAGTTCTTC. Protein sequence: CSVLGGGTYNEQFF.

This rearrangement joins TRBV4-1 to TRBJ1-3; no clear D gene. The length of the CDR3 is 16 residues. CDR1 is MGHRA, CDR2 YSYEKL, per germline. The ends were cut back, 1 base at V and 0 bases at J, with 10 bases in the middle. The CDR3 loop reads CASSQVGGPSGNTIYF. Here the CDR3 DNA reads TGCGCCAGCAGCCAAGTGGGAGGGCCCTCTGGAAACACCATATATTTT.

CDR3 region: CASSRGQGETQPQHF. The CDR3 DNA is TGTGCCAGCAGCAGAGGACAGGGAGAGACTCAGCCCCAGCATTTT. V gene TRBV5-6 combines with J gene TRBJ1-5, with 8 bases that match TRBD1. The CDR3 has 15 residues. V trimming: 4 bases; J trimming: 6 bases; junction bases outside the gene matches: 9. In germline, CDR1 is SGHDT, CDR2 YYEEEE.

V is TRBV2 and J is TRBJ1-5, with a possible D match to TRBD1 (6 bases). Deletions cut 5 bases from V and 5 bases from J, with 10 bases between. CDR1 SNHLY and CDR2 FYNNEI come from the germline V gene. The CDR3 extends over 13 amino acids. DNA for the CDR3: TGTGCCAGCAGTAGAGGGGGGGATCAGCCCCAGCATTTT. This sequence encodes CASSRGGDQPQHF.

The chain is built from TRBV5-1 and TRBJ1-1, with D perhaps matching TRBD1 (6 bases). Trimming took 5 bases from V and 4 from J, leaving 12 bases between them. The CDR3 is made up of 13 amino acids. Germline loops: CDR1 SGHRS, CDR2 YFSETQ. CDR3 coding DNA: TGCGCCAGCAGACCCAGGGGCGGCACTGAAGCTTTCTTT. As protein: CASRPRGGTEAFF.

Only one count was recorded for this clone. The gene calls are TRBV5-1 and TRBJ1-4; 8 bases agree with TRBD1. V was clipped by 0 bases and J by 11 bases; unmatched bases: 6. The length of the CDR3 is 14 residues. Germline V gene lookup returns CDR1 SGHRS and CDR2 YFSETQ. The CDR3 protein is CASSLEQGVGKLFF. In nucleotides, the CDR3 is TGCGCCAGCAGCTTGGAACAGGGGGTAGGGAAACTGTTTTTT.

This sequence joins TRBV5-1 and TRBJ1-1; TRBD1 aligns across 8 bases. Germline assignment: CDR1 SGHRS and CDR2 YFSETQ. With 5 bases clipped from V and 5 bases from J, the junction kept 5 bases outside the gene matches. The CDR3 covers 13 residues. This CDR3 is CASSWDRLTEAFF. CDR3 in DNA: TGCGCCAGCAGTTGGGACAGGCTTACTGAAGCTTTCTTT.